This T cell receptor beta chain was recovered during a study of cytomegalovirus exposure and HLA in healthy donors. 13 Jbeta primers and 60 Vbeta primers were used for the PCR. Data came from immunoSEQ multiplex PCR; TCRdb stores just in-frame clones and leaves some out. The sample lists 75,000 to 80,000 clones; about 66% were seen once. Germline CDR1 is LNHNV and CDR2 is YYDKDF (reference sequence). The CDR3 runs 17 residues. V was shortened by 4 bases and J by 5 bases, with 21 bases between the two germline ends. Sequencing was carried out using PBMCs. This sequence was found in a man in his fifties or sixties in good health and CMV-seropositive. The V and J genes are TRBV15 and TRBJ2-1, with a tentative D call TRBD2 (6 bases). The CDR3 spells CATSTSRGAALDNEQFF. In DNA form, the CDR3 reads TGTGCCACCAGCACGTCGCGCGGGGCGGCTCTGGACAATGAGCAGTTCTTC.